What follows are 11 T cell receptor beta chains derived from one specimen sequenced in a study of breast tumors, draining lymph nodes, adjacent tissues. Each CDR3 protein is one row after TCRdb ran MiXCR on the multiplex PCR reads. The sample lists about 140,000 distinct CDR3 sequences, approximately 29% seen once, with roughly 2.3% in the top ten. Axillary draining lymph nodes of breast cancer patients supplied the node samples. Sequenced: axillary lymph node tissue. The receptors derive from a female donor with breast cancer. Some clones in this sample may be carry-over from other donors' samples.

This clonotype was counted ten times or more. The chain carries TRBV10-2 and TRBJ1-5; possible D gene TRBD1, 5 bases. Germline CDR1 reads WSHSY; CDR2 reads SAAADI. Trimming cost V 7 bases and J 5 bases, with 18 bases left between them. The CDR3 length is 15 residues. The CDR3 protein is CASTPSPGADQPQHF. For the CDR3, the DNA is TGCGCCAGCACCCCTTCCCCCGGGGCAGATCAGCCCCAGCATTTT.

This clonotype was detected a few times. This may arise from a read error, as a much more abundant clone is one base away. The chain joins TRBV5-4 to TRBJ1-2; D is unresolved. In germline, CDR1 is SGHNT, CDR2 YYREEE (reference sequence). Trimming cost V 4 bases and J 6 bases, with 16 bases left between them. The CDR3 runs to 14 residues. The CDR3 protein is CASSLMVADNGYTF. CDR3 DNA: TGTGCCAGCAGCCTAATGGTGGCGGATAATGGCTACACCTTC.

This clonotype came up many times. The chain carries TRBV12-3 or TRBV12-4 and TRBJ2-5; no reliable D call. With 3 bases removed from V and 3 bases from J, the gap between germline ends came to 8 bases. The length of the CDR3 is 13 residues. CDR3 residues: CASSFGAEETQYF. CDR3 DNA sequence: TGTGCCAGCAGTTTCGGCGCCGAAGAGACCCAGTACTTC.

This clonotype was seen many times. The genes are TRBV6-1 and TRBJ2-5; D unclear. Trimming left V 1 base short and J 8 bases short, with 8 bases between. Germline values: CDR1 MNHNS, CDR2 SASEGT. The CDR3 is 12 amino acids. In DNA form, the CDR3 reads TGTGCCAGCAGTGAAGATGCCCCCACCCAGTACTTC. Protein: CASSEDAPTQYF.

This clonotype was counted at least ten times. The rearrangement joins TRBV11-2 to TRBJ2-5; D is possibly TRBD2 (7 bases). Deletions cut 2 bases from V and 4 bases from J, with 14 bases between. Germline V gene sequence: CDR1 SGHAT, CDR2 FQNNGV. The CDR3 has 15 residues. The CDR3 region is CASSLPAGAGETQYF. The CDR3 coding sequence is TGTGCCAGCAGCTTACCCGCGGGGGCCGGAGAGACCCAGTACTTC.

To note about this clonotype: Possible read error: a much larger clone is one base away. The chain employs TRBV20-1 and TRBJ1-3; 7 nucleotides agree with TRBD1. The V gene end was trimmed by 3 bases and the J gene end by 4 bases; junction bases not matched to a gene: 6. CDR3 length: 14 amino acids. Germline-derived CDR1 and CDR2 are DFQATT and SNEGSKA (reference sequence). The CDR3: CSASPTGRGNTIYF. For the CDR3, the DNA is TGCAGTGCTAGCCCGACAGGGCGAGGAAACACCATATATTTT.

This clonotype was seen many times. The chain recombines TRBV5-6 with TRBJ1-2, with a tentative D call TRBD1 (6 bases). CDR1 is SGHDT and CDR2 is YYEEEE in the germline V gene. This CDR3 has 13 residues. Trimming left V 6 bases short and J 11 bases short, with 20 bases between. CDR3 protein: CASNFGQTGRYTF. CDR3 in DNA: TGTGCCAGCAACTTTGGACAGACCGGTCGGTACACCTTC.

This chain links TRBV2 with TRBJ1-1, with 7 nucleotides matching TRBD1. J lost 5 bases, V lost 3 bases, and 9 bases had no gene match. CDR1 SNHLY and CDR2 FYNNEI come from the germline V gene. CDR3 size: 15 residues. CDR3 nucleotides: TGTGCCAGCAGTGAGATAGACAGGGAGGGAACTGAAGCTTTCTTT. Translated, it gives CASSEIDREGTEAFF.

The table lists this clonotype with a count of one. The junction departs from germline at one end; a sequencing error may be responsible. The rearrangement links TRBV10-3 to TRBJ2-3; 11 bases match TRBD2. This CDR3 has 17 residues. Germline loops: CDR1 ENHRY, CDR2 SYGVKD. The chain's CDR3 is CASSPATSGARYNEQYF. CDR3 nucleotide sequence: TGTGCCAGCAGTCCTGCGACTAGCGGGGCGCGATACAATGAGCAGTATTTT.

This clonotype has ten or more counts. The chain uses TRBV7-2 and TRBJ2-7; unclear D gene. CDR1 and CDR2 from the germline V gene are SGHTA and FQGNSA. Trimming left V 2 bases short and J 2 bases short, with 10 bases between. CDR3 length: 14 amino acids. The CDR3 coding sequence is TGTGCCAGCAGCTTACCCACTGGGACCTACGAGCAGTACTTC. This codes for CASSLPTGTYEQYF. Variable domain in full (rest from reference TRBV7-2 and TRBJ2-7): GAGVSQSPSNKVTEKGKDVELRCDPISGHTALYWYRQSLGQGLEFLIYFQGNSAPDKSGLPSDRFSAERTGGSVSTLTIQRTQQEDSAVYLCASSLPTGTYEQYFGPGTRLTVT.

The chain joins TRBV19 to TRBJ2-5; D assignment may be TRBD1 or TRBD2 (6 bases each). This CDR3 has 14 residues. Trimming left V 7 bases short and J 2 bases short, with 14 bases between. CDR1 is LNHDA, CDR2 SQIVND, per germline (reference sequence). CDR3 sequence reads: CASTQGGQQETQYF. Written as DNA, the CDR3 is TGTGCCAGTACCCAAGGGGGGCAGCAAGAGACCCAGTACTTC.